This T cell receptor (beta chain) was sequenced for a study of cytomegalovirus exposure and HLA in healthy donors. Comment on this clone: Its antigen is unknown.

Study-wide results and limits: As was reported, the HLA-A and HLA-B alleles of most subjects were accurately predicted from TCR beta sequences. Beyond CMV serostatus, there was no information to go on about immune exposure.

In the PCR, 60 Vbeta and 13 Jbeta primers were used. Measured with immunoSEQ multiplex PCR; TCRdb has only the in-frame clones, and not every one. Seen here are about 190,000 clones, 65% to 85% observed once, and the top ten hold less than 2.5%. The germline V gene encodes CDR1 SGDLS and CDR2 YYNGEE. The CDR3 has 12 residues. V was cut by 5 bases and J by 7 bases, with 9 bases left in between. Source material: PBMCs. The sequence came from a male donor in good health and CMV-seronegative. V is TRBV9 and J is TRBJ2-2, with D possibly TRBD1 on 5 matching bases. CDR3 sequence (DNA): TGTGCCAGCAGGCAGGGCGTCGGGGAGCTGTTTTTT. Translation: CASRQGVGELFF.